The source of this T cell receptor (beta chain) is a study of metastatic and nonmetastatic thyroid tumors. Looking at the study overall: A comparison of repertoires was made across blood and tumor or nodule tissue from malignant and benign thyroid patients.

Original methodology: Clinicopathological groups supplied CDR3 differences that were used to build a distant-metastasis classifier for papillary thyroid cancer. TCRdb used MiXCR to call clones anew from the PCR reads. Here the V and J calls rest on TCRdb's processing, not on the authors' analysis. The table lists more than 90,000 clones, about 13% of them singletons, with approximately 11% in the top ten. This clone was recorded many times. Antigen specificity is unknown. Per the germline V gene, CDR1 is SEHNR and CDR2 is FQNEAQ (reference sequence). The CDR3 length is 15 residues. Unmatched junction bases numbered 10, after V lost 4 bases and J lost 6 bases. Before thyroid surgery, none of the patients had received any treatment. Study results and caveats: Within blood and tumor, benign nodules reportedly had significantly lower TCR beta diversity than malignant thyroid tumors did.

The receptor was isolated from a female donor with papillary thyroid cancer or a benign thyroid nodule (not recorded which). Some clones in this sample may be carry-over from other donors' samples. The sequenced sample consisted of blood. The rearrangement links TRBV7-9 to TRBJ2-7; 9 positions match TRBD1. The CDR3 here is CASSSPGQGSSEQYF. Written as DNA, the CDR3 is TGTGCCAGCAGCTCGCCGGGACAGGGATCGAGCGAGCAGTACTTC.